Detailed here is one TCR beta chain. Its antigen is still unknown. This sample is drawn from a study of PD-1 blockade in classical Hodgkin lymphoma. Each patient relapsed following autologous stem cell transplantation, and prior brentuximab vedotin exposure differed. Data came from immunoSEQ multiplex PCR; TCRdb stores just in-frame clones and leaves some out. The repertoire holds around 14,000 clones, with about 86% as singletons. Whole-study findings and limits: Baseline diversity was lower in partial responders and progressors than complete responders.

CDR1 and CDR2 (germline): MNHNY, SVGAGI (reference sequence). This CDR3 region has 12 residues. V lost 2 bases to trimming and J lost 7 bases, with 9 bases between them. This TCR was sampled from a human donor with classical Hodgkin lymphoma. The sample here was peripheral blood mononuclear cells (PBMCs), taken at baseline. This rearrangement joins TRBV6-6 to TRBJ2-7; unclear D gene. The CDR3 is CASSYPQREQYF. CDR3 DNA: TGTGCCAGCAGTTACCCCCAGAGGGAGCAGTACTTC.